This is a list of T cell receptor beta chains from one sample in a study of cytomegalovirus exposure and HLA in healthy donors. Profiling relied on immunoSEQ multiplex PCR, and the TCRdb table lists in-frame clones only, not all of them. The sample records roughly 150,000 clones, over 60% being singletons. Sequences were obtained from PBMCs. The receptor source for this set is a woman aged 30 to 39 in good health and CMV-seropositive. CDR3s include the opening cysteine and the closing phenylalanine or tryptophan. Fields, in order: V gene, J gene, CDR3 length, CDR3 protein.

>TRBV6-6|TRBJ2-2|14
CASNGQVGTGELFF
>TRBV7-9|TRBJ1-5|15
CASSSQGYSNQPQHF
>TRBV19|TRBJ1-1|12
CASSIGQGEAFF
>TRBV6-5|TRBJ2-7|15
CASSPTGGLGGEQYF
>TRBV10-3|TRBJ2-7|17
CAISESLPGQGFYEQYF
>TRBV6-1|TRBJ2-7|15
CASSEMLVGGDEQYF
>TRBV21-1|TRBJ2-1|11
CASRGGNEQFF
>TRBV29-1|TRBJ2-1|12
CSHPTVRDEQFF
>TRBV13|TRBJ2-7|15
CASSLGGGSAYEQYF
>TRBV18|TRBJ2-7|16
CASSPPVTGRSYEQYF
>TRBV14|TRBJ1-2|16
CASSQYSMPGRNGYTF
>TRBV6-1|TRBJ2-7|15
CASSVIPGQGAEQYF
>TRBV5-4|TRBJ2-1|13
CASSLRLDSEQFF
>TRBV10-3|TRBJ2-5|12
CAISSSQETQYF
>TRBV7-3|TRBJ2-3|13
CASSFGSSNTQYF
>TRBV27|TRBJ2-7|15
CASSPFSGRVYEQYF
>TRBV6-5|TRBJ1-2|16
CASRYARASSFLGYTF
>TRBV6-4|TRBJ2-1|15
CASSVEAGAGDEQFF
>TRBV5-1|TRBJ2-2|17
CASSPGTTPTIGGELFF
>TRBV28|TRBJ1-1|12
CASSRQGSPGFF
>TRBV10-2|TRBJ2-2|17
CASTTTSLGSNTGELFF
>TRBV5-1|TRBJ2-1|15
CASSAAGPPSYEQFF
>TRBV10-3|TRBJ2-1|15
CAISDPDRTYNEQFF
>TRBV13|TRBJ2-5|15
CASSEISGISETQYF
>TRBV19|TRBJ2-7|15
CASSTTLTGYYEQYF
>TRBV2|TRBJ1-6|14
CASRVDRAYSPLHF
>TRBV19|TRBJ2-3|13
CASDSGGTDTQYF
>TRBV6-1|TRBJ1-4|13
CASTPAWSEKLFF
>TRBV6-5|TRBJ2-3|14
CASSYGREPDTQYF
>TRBV27|TRBJ2-5|16
CASSLRGGASRGTQYF
>TRBV2|TRBJ2-7|14
CASSASIWGGEQYF
>TRBV9|TRBJ1-2|13
CASSVVTNYGYTF
>TRBV29-1|TRBJ2-3|12
CSQRGASDTQYF
>TRBV5-4|TRBJ2-5|12
CASIAPGETQYF
>TRBV6-1|TRBJ2-7|13
CASIINRGYEQYF
>TRBV6-5|TRBJ2-5|14
CASSFTGIRETQYF
>TRBV10-3|TRBJ2-3|16
CAISEWVSGSTDTQYF
>TRBV28|TRBJ2-1|15
CARARRGTVHNEQFF
>TRBV14|TRBJ2-7|15
CASRLSGTGTYEQYF
>TRBV5-1|TRBJ2-5|16
CASSSGTSGDRETQYF
>TRBV6-5|TRBJ1-1|15
CASSYRDTSNTEAFF
>TRBV11-2|TRBJ2-2|14
CASSTRGEHGELFF
>TRBV27|TRBJ2-7|14
CASRVAGKPYEQYF
>TRBV9|TRBJ2-5|15
CASSAGLANEETQYF
>TRBV11-2|TRBJ2-3|13
CASSLGLRNTQYF
>TRBV11-1|TRBJ2-1|11
CASSPGDGQFF